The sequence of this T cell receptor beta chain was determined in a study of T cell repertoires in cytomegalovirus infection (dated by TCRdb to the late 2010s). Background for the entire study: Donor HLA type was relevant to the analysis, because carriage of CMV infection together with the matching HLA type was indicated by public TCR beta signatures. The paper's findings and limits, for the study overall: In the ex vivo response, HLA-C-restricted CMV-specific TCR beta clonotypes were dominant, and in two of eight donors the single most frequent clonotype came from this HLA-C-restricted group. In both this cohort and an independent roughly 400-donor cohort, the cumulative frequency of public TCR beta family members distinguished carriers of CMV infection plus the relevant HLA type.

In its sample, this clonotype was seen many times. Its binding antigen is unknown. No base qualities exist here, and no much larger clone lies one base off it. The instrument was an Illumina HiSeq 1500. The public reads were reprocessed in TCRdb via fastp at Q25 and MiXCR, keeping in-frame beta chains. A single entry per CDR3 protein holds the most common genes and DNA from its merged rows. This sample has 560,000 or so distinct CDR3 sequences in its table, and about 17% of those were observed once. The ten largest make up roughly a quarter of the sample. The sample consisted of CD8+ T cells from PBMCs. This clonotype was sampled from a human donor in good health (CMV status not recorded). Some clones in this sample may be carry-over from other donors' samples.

The bases read TGTGCCACCTCCACAGGGAACTATGGCTACACCTTC. This gives the protein CATSTGNYGYTF. This sequence uses TRBV6-1 and TRBJ1-2; TRBD1 is a possible D gene, resting on 6 matching bases. Taken from the germline V gene, the CDR1 and CDR2 loops are MNHNS and SASEGT. The germline ends are 11 bases apart after V is trimmed by 10 bases and J by 2 bases. There are 12 amino acids in the CDR3, from cysteine to phenylalanine inclusive. Only the CDR3 DNA is retained, 36 bases long and in frame from the first base.